The 12 T cell receptor beta chains below were found in one sample sequenced in a study of beta chain features in type 1 diabetes. Of the isolated RNA, all was reverse transcribed, and so the sequenced material was expressed TCRB transcripts. This table comes from immunoSEQ multiplex PCR, and its TCRdb copy is limited to in-frame clones, with some not included. The profile covers approximately 400,000 clones, with about 15% appearing a single time and roughly 0.017% taken by the ten largest. Sequenced: naive CD4+ T cells from blood. These receptors were collected from a woman between 18 and 29 years old in good health.

This clone was counted between two and nine times. The chain carries TRBV5-6 and TRBJ2-3; tentative D call: TRBD2 (5 bases). The CDR3 spans 15 residues. V was cut by 2 bases and J by 2 bases, with 12 bases left in between. Per germline, CDR1 SGHDT and CDR2 YYEEEE. CDR3 sequence: CASSFIPSPTDTQYF. In DNA, the CDR3 is TGTGCCAGCAGCTTTATCCCTAGCCCCACAGATACGCAGTATTTT.

The genes are TRBV4-1 and TRBJ2-7, with TRBD2 identical over 9 bases. The CDR3 extends over 15 amino acids. The germline CDR1 and CDR2 sequences are MGHRA and YSYEKL. J gave up 0 bases and V 5 bases, and 5 bases lay outside the gene matches. CDR3 sequence (DNA): TGCGCCAGCAGCTATCTAGCGGGGAACTCCTACGAGCAGTACTTC. It translates to CASSYLAGNSYEQYF.

This clone was recorded a few times. The germline gene is not matched at one end of the junction; a read error may be the cause. V and J are TRBV7-9 and TRBJ2-1; D call uncertain. Germline V gene lookup returns CDR1 SEHNR and CDR2 FQNEAQ (reference sequence). This CDR3 has 13 residues. CDR3 bases: TGTGCCAGCAGCTTAGTGAGCGCCTTCGAGCCGTTCTTC. As protein: CASSLVSAFEPFF.

In the case of this clone: Because it lacks the conserved phenylalanine or tryptophan at the end, this CDR3 is likely a read error. No DNA is shown, since the ends of the CDR3 on it are uncertain; the CDR3 is the one TCRdb lists. CDR3 sequence reads: CATSRDFSPGQITI. This chain uses TRBV15 with TRBJ1-5; the DNA was not compared with TRBD1, the D call given in the table. The germline V gene has CDR1 LNHNV and CDR2 YYDKDF (reference sequence). The CDR3 numbers 14 amino acids, ends counted.

The rearrangement joins TRBV25-1 to TRBJ2-7; TRBD1 is a possible D gene (5 bases). V was shortened by 1 base and J by 6 bases, with 7 bases between the two germline ends. In germline, CDR1 is MGHDK, CDR2 SYGVNS. The CDR3 loop spans 12 amino acids. The CDR3 reads CASSELQGEQYF. The CDR3 DNA sequence: TGTGCCAGCAGTGAATTGCAGGGCGAGCAGTACTTC.

The chain joins TRBV28 to TRBJ2-5; 7 bases map to TRBD2. The germline CDR1 and CDR2 sequences are MDHEN and SYDVKM. This CDR3 spans 15 amino acids. V lost 5 bases to trimming and J lost 0 bases; unmatched junction nucleotides: 6. This chain's CDR3 is CASSPLGGNQETQYF. In DNA, the CDR3 is TGTGCCAGCAGTCCCCTGGGGGGGAACCAAGAGACCCAGTACTTC.

This clone has just a few counts. The V call is TRBV7-9, the J call TRBJ1-2; D remains unclear. The germline CDR1 and CDR2 sequences are SEHNR and FQNEAQ (reference sequence). The ends were cut back, 2 bases at V and 2 bases at J, with 12 bases in the middle. The CDR3 loop spans 15 amino acids. CDR3 DNA: TGTGCCAGCAGCTTATTAAGCCTCCCAAACTATGGCTACACCTTC. It translates to CASSLLSLPNYGYTF.

The chain joins TRBV25-1 to TRBJ2-1; 9 bases match TRBD2. Per the germline V gene, CDR1 is MGHDK and CDR2 is SYGVNS. The J segment lost 6 bases and the V segment lost 6 bases, leaving 3 bases of the junction unmatched. This CDR3 contains 13 residues. CDR3 amino acids: CASRTSGSNEQFF. The CDR3 DNA reads as TGTGCCAGCAGGACTAGCGGTTCCAATGAGCAGTTCTTC.

This clone has a handful of counts. V is TRBV5-1 and J is TRBJ2-3; a weak D match, TRBD2 (5 bases). Germline-derived CDR1 and CDR2 are SGHRS and YFSETQ. V was shortened by 3 bases and J by 0 bases, with 17 bases between the two germline ends. The CDR3 spans 17 residues. DNA for the CDR3: TGCGCCAGCAGCTCGCGGGCGAGGTCCCCTAGCACAGATACGCAGTATTTT. It codes for CASSSRARSPSTDTQYF.

This chain uses TRBV7-9 with TRBJ2-7; 9 bases map to TRBD1. The CDR3 totals 15 residues. Germline V lookup: CDR1 SEHNR, CDR2 FQNEAQ (reference sequence). V lost 1 base to trimming and J lost 6 bases; unmatched junction nucleotides: 7. CDR3 nucleotide sequence: TGTGCCAGCAGCTTAGTGTCTGGGACAGGGACCGAGCAGTACTTC. Translated, it gives CASSLVSGTGTEQYF.

Points on this clone: At the DNA level, this CDR3 is encoded by other sequences in the same sample as well. The rearrangement joins TRBV18 to TRBJ1-1; D call uncertain. Trimming removed 6 bases at V and 0 bases at J, with 8 bases between. Germline CDR1 reads KGHSH; CDR2 reads LQKENI. CDR3 length: 13 amino acids. Here the CDR3 reads CASSGGMNTEAFF. CDR3 DNA sequence: TGTGCCAGCTCCGGCGGTATGAACACTGAAGCTTTCTTT.

This clone was observed a few times. This chain connects TRBV2 to TRBJ2-5; D uncertain. Germline assignment: CDR1 SNHLY and CDR2 FYNNEI. This CDR3 comprises 15 residues. The V end was cut by 1 base, the J end by 2 bases, with 11 bases between. The CDR3 protein is CASSEDPATQETQYF. The CDR3 DNA follows: TGTGCCAGCAGTGAAGACCCCGCGACACAAGAGACCCAGTACTTC. The variable domain in full, with the rest retrieved from reference TRBV2 and TRBJ2-5, is EPEVTQTPSHQVTQMGQEVILRCVPISNHLYFYWYRQILGQKVEFLVSFYNNEISEKSEIFDDQFSVERPDGSNFTLKIRSTKLEDSAMYFCASSEDPATQETQYFGPGTRLLVL.